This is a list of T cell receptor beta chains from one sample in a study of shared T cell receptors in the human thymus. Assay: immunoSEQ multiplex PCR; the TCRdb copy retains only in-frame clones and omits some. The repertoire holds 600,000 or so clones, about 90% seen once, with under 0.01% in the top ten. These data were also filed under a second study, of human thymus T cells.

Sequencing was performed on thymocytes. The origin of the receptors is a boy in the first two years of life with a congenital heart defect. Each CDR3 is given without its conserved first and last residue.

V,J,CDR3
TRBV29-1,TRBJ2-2,SVHSVIGATGELF
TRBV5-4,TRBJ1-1,ASSFGGPNTEAF
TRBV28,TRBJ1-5,ASSLGSNQPQH
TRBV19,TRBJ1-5,ASRAKGTNQPQH
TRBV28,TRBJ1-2,ASSSPRQAHYGYT
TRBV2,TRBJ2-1,ASSDRTSGSHEQF
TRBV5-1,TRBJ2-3,ASSLVQSARGTDTQY
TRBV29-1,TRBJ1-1,SDGRDSSGEAF
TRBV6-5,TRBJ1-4,ASSYTTNEKLF
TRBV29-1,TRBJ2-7,SVEVGTGSDYEQY
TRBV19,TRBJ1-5,ASSPQGGSNQPQH
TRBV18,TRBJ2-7,ASSPRTPDKDSYEQY
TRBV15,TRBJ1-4,ATSRDGGQFSEKLF
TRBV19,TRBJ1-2,ANRQGEDYT
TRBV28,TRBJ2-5,ASTDRGTGRGETQY
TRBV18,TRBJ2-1,ASSRGYNEQF
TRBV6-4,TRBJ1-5,ASSDPLDRLNNQPQH
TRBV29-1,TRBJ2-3,SVRSGTSGRKSTDTQY
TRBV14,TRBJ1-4,ASSQRQNNEKLF
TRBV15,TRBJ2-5,ATSRGLETVGGKTQY
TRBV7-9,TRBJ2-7,ASSWGGYSGTSYEQY
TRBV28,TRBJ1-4,ASSFRRRDDEKLF
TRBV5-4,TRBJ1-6,ASSAGQTSSYNSPLH
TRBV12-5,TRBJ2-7,ASGLVVVAGSYEQY
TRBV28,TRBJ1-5,ASSLKGEGQDLNQPQH
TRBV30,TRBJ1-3,ACASRGSSGNTIY
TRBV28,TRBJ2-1,ASRTGALRRFSYNEQF
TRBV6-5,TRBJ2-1,ASSYAPDRADNEQF
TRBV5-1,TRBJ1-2,ASSSTGGYGYT
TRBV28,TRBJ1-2,ASRSPPGQGDYGYT
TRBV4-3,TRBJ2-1,ASSQDGVGGKDEQF
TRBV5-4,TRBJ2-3,ASSPRETSGNSSTDTQY
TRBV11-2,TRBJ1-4,ASSYTGQFIEKLF